Listed below are T cell receptor beta chains from one sample, sequenced in a study of cytotoxic CD8 clonotypes in ibrutinib-treated CLL. Produced via immunoSEQ multiplex PCR; TCRdb's table is partial and in-frame only. The sample contains around 15,000 clones, about 80% of which appear only once. The material sequenced was PBMCs, taken before ibrutinib treatment. The receptor source for this set is a human donor with chronic lymphocytic leukemia. Each CDR3 is given with its conserved first and last residue. The D gene is left open where the match is weak. Expanded clones are given a class, and other clones once, few, many or no size at all.

>TRBV28|.|TRBJ1-1|.
TGTGCCAGCAGTCTACCGGGTCACGAGAACACTGAAGCTTTCTTT
CASSLPGHENTEAFF
>TRBV19|.|TRBJ2-3|once
TGTGCCAGTAGTGTCCCCAGGGGGGGCTTCACAGATACGCAGTATTTT
CASSVPRGGFTDTQYF
>TRBV29-1|.|TRBJ2-7|once
TGCAGCGCCAAGGGGTGGGCAGGCTACGAGCAGTACTTC
CSAKGWAGYEQYF
>TRBV11-3|.|TRBJ1-1|.
TGTGCCAGCAGCCCCGGGTGGAACACTGAAGCTTTCTTT
CASSPGWNTEAFF
>TRBV14|.|TRBJ2-3|few
TGTGCCAGCAGCCGCAACCAGGGCACAGATACGCAGTATTTT
CASSRNQGTDTQYF
>TRBV5-1|.|TRBJ1-2|.
TGCGCCAGCAGCTTGGACGGGAACGTCAGGGGAGCTAACTATGGCTACACCTTC
CASSLDGNVRGANYGYTF
>TRBV28|.|TRBJ1-1|.
TGTGCCAGCAGTTTAGGGGTCCAACAGAACACTGAAGCTTTCTTT
CASSLGVQQNTEAFF
>TRBV5-1|.|TRBJ2-7|.
TGCGCCAGCAGCTTGACGGCGTCGGGGAACGAGCAGTACTTC
CASSLTASGNEQYF
>TRBV5-5|.|TRBJ2-7|.
TGTGCCAGCAGCTTGATAAGCTCCTACGAGCAGTACTTC
CASSLISSYEQYF
>TRBV19|.|TRBJ2-4|.
TGTGCCAGTAGTAGAGGGGAAGCCAAAAACATTCAGTACTTC
CASSRGEAKNIQYF
>TRBV19|TRBD1|TRBJ2-2|.
TGTGCCAGTATCGGGGACAGGGAGAACACCGGGGAGCTGTTTTTT
CASIGDRENTGELFF
>TRBV4-3|.|TRBJ2-7|.
TGCGCCAGCAGCCAAGACGGGAAAGGACCTCAAGTCCGGCAGTACTTC
CASSQDGKGPQVRQYF
>TRBV27|TRBD1|TRBJ2-5|.
TGTGCCAGCAGACAAAGAATCGGGACAGGGGGCATATTACGAGAGACCCAGTACTTC
CASRQRIGTGGILRETQYF
>TRBV10-2|.|TRBJ1-2|medium-sized
TGCGCCAGCAGGGGACCGCCGAACTATGGCTACACCTTC
CASRGPPNYGYTF
>TRBV7-9|.|TRBJ2-7|.
TGTGCCAGCAGCTTAGCTATCACCTACGAGCAGTACTTC
CASSLAITYEQYF
>TRBV23-1|TRBD2|TRBJ2-7|.
TGCGCCAGCAGTCAGCAAGCTCCACGACTAGCGGGTTACGAGCAGTACTTC
CASSQQAPRLAGYEQYF
>TRBV18|TRBD2|TRBJ2-1|.
TGTGCCAGCTCACCCGGACTAGCGTCGGATGAGCAGTTCTTC
CASSPGLASDEQFF
>TRBV19|.|TRBJ1-5|.
TGTGCCAGTAGTCCGCCCCCCGACAATCAGCCCCAGCATTTT
CASSPPPDNQPQHF
>TRBV7-2|TRBD2|TRBJ2-7|.
TGTGCCAGCAGCTTTCTAGCGGGAGGGAGTTGGGCCAACGAGCAGTACTTC
CASSFLAGGSWANEQYF
>TRBV5-8|.|TRBJ2-1|.
TGTGCCAGCCTGGCCCGTAACAACGTAAATGAGCAGTTCTTC
CASLARNNVNEQFF
>TRBV27|.|TRBJ1-5|.
TGTGCCAGCAGTTTATCTAGTTATTCTCAGCCCCAGCATTTT
CASSLSSYSQPQHF
>TRBV5-1|.|TRBJ2-5|.
TGCGCCAGCAGCTTGGCAGTCTCACAAGAGACCCAGTACTTC
CASSLAVSQETQYF
>TRBV7-3|.|TRBJ2-2|.
TGTGCCAGCAGCTTAGGGAGCGACACCGGGGAGCTGTTTTTT
CASSLGSDTGELFF
>TRBV2|.|TRBJ2-2|few
TGTGCCAGCAGTGAACGGTTGTACGGAACCGGGGAGCTGTTTTTT
CASSERLYGTGELFF
>TRBV7-2|TRBD2|TRBJ2-7|.
TGTGCCAGCAGCTTAGGAACGGGAGGAGTCTACGAGCAGTACTTC
CASSLGTGGVYEQYF
>TRBV23-1|TRBD1|TRBJ1-1|.
TGCGCCAGCAGTCAATCTTTTCCGGAAGGACAGGCCACTGAAGCTTTCTTT
CASSQSFPEGQATEAFF
>TRBV7-9|.|TRBJ2-3|.
TGTGCCAGCAGCTTGTCGACACACACAGATACGCAGTATTTT
CASSLSTHTDTQYF
>TRBV9|.|TRBJ2-7|once
TGTGCCAGCAGCTCGTGGGATTGGGGCTACGAGCAGTACTTC
CASSSWDWGYEQYF
>TRBV28|.|TRBJ1-5|.
TGTGCCAGCAGTTGGGCAATCGGGGGGAAGAGCAATCAGCCCCAGCATTTT
CASSWAIGGKSNQPQHF
>TRBV5-6|.|TRBJ2-1|once
TGTGCCAGCAGCTTCTATAGCCCTAACGGCGAGTGGGAGCAGTTCTTC
CASSFYSPNGEWEQFF
>TRBV20-1|.|TRBJ2-5|.
TGCAGTGCTAGGGACCGATTCGTGCACTTC
CSARDRFVHF
>TRBV27|TRBD1|TRBJ2-1|.
TGTGCCAGCAGTTTACTGACAGGGGGCTACAATGAGCAGTTCTTC
CASSLLTGGYNEQFF
>TRBV30|TRBD2|TRBJ2-5|.
TGTGCCTGGAGTGGACTAGCGGGAGCTGGGGAGACCCAGTACTTC
CAWSGLAGAGETQYF
>TRBV4-3|.|TRBJ2-7|.
TGCGCCAGCAGCCAAGATCTAAGCGTACCCCCCTACGAGCAGTACTTC
CASSQDLSVPPYEQYF
>TRBV27|TRBD2|TRBJ2-1|.
TGTGCCAGCAGTTTAGGGACTAGCGGGAGGGCCGCCGAGCAGTTCTTC
CASSLGTSGRAAEQFF
>TRBV19|.|TRBJ2-7|few
TGTGCCAGTAGTTCCTGGGGGACCGAGCAGTACTTC
CASSSWGTEQYF
>TRBV5-5|.|TRBJ2-7|.
TGTGCCAGCAGTTTCCTTGGTGCAACCTACGAGCAGTACTTC
CASSFLGATYEQYF
>TRBV28|.|TRBJ2-4|.
TGTGCCAGCGGGGTGGACCAAACTAGGAACATTCAGTACTTC
CASGVDQTRNIQYF
>TRBV9|.|TRBJ2-7|.
TGTGCCAGCAGCGTAGGGCAGGGTGGCGAGCAGTACTTC
CASSVGQGGEQYF
>TRBV27|TRBD1|TRBJ2-1|.
TGTGCCAGCAGTTTCAAGGGACAGGCATTAGGTGAGCAGTTCTTC
CASSFKGQALGEQFF